A single sample is the source of the 9 T cell receptor beta chains below, sequenced in a study of cytomegalovirus exposure and HLA in healthy donors. The PCR ran on 60 Vbeta and 13 Jbeta primers. Only in-frame clones appear in the TCRdb table, and some are missing; sequencing was by immunoSEQ multiplex PCR. This table holds 150,000 or so clones. The source material was PBMCs. The receptors here all came from a woman in her 50s in good health and CMV-seronegative.

CDR3: CASSFFTSVQETQYF. As DNA, the CDR3 is TGTGCCAGCAGTTTTTTTACATCAGTACAAGAGACCCAGTACTTC. This rearrangement joins TRBV28 to TRBJ2-5; D unresolved. Germline V gene lookup returns CDR1 MDHEN and CDR2 SYDVKM. The V end was cut by 3 bases, the J end by 2 bases, with 13 bases between. The CDR3 is made up of 15 amino acids.

The chain recombines TRBV6-1 with TRBJ2-7, with a tentative D call TRBD1 (6 bases). Germline lookup yields CDR1 MNHNS and CDR2 SASEGT. This CDR3 has 15 residues. V was trimmed by 2 bases and J by 2 bases, leaving 13 bases between them. The CDR3 bases are TGTGCCAGCAGTGAATCGGGACAAGATGCCTACGAGCAGTACTTC. Amino acid sequence: CASSESGQDAYEQYF.

V gene TRBV2 combines with J gene TRBJ2-2, with TRBD2 matching 13 bases. The CDR3 covers 15 residues. V dropped 5 bases and J dropped 7; count of bases not matched to a gene: 4. The germline V gene has CDR1 SNHLY and CDR2 FYNNEI. The CDR3 sequence: CASSRLAGGGGELFF. Written as DNA, the CDR3 is TGTGCCAGCAGTCGACTAGCGGGAGGCGGCGGGGAGCTGTTTTTT.

J is TRBJ2-5 and V is TRBV5-1; D possibly corresponds to TRBD2 (5 bases). From germline, CDR1 is SGHRS and CDR2 YFSETQ. The CDR3 runs to 15 residues. Trimming removed 4 bases from V and 5 bases from J, with 18 bases in between. CDR3 DNA: TGCGCCAGCAGCACATCCCCGGGAATACCGGAGACCCAGTACTTC. Its translation: CASSTSPGIPETQYF.

The rearrangement joins TRBV6-6 to TRBJ2-1; tentative D call: TRBD2 (6 bases). The CDR3 contains 15 residues. The germline CDR1 and CDR2 sequences are MNHNY and SVGAGI (reference sequence). Trimming took 4 bases from V and 0 from J, leaving 10 bases between them. The CDR3 DNA reads TGTGCCAGCAGTTGGGGGGTGAGCTCCTACAATGAGCAGTTCTTC. Its translation: CASSWGVSSYNEQFF.

The V gene is TRBV2, the J gene TRBJ2-7; 13 nucleotides agree with TRBD2. Germline loops: CDR1 SNHLY, CDR2 FYNNEI. The CDR3 consists of 15 residues. The trim removed 4 bases at V and 2 bases at J, leaving 2 bases unmatched. Here the CDR3 DNA reads TGTGCCAGCAGTGTTACTAGCGGGGGGGCCTACGAGCAGTACTTC. It specifies CASSVTSGGAYEQYF.

The genes are TRBV13 and TRBJ2-1, with D possibly being TRBD2 (6 bases). V was cut by 5 bases and J by 1 base, with 15 bases left in between. Germline CDR1 is PRHDT and CDR2 is FYEKMQ (reference sequence). There are 16 residues in the CDR3. CDR3 DNA sequence: TGTGCCAGCAGCGGACTTAGCGGAAGATCCTACAATGAGCAGTTCTTC. Translation gives CASSGLSGRSYNEQFF.

The chain joins TRBV11-3 to TRBJ2-7, with D possibly being TRBD1 (6 bases). CDR3 length equals 13 residues. Trimming took 4 bases from V and 6 from J, leaving 13 bases between them. Looked up from germline, CDR1 is SGHNT and CDR2 is YENEEA. Here the CDR3 reads CASSSATGAEQYF. The CDR3 bases are TGTGCCAGCAGCTCAGCGACAGGCGCCGAGCAGTACTTC.

V usage is TRBV5-1 and J usage is TRBJ1-2; TRBD1 matches at 7 bases. The CDR3 is 15 amino acids. The J segment lost 1 base and the V segment lost 4 bases, leaving 7 bases of the junction unmatched. The germline CDR1 and CDR2 sequences are SGHRS and YFSETQ. The CDR3 nucleotides read TGCGCCAGCAGCGGAACAGGGGCGAATAACTATGGCTACACCTTC. It is translated as CASSGTGANNYGYTF.